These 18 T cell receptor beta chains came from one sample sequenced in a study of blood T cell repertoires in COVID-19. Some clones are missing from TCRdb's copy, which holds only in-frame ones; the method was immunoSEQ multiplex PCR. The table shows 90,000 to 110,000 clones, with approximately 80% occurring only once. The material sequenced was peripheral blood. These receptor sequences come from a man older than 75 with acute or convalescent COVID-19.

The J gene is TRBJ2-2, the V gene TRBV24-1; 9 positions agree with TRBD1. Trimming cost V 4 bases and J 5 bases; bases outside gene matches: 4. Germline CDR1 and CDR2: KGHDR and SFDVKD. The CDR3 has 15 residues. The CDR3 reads CATSDAGTGTGELFF. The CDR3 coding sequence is TGTGCCACCAGTGACGCCGGGACAGGGACCGGGGAGCTGTTTTTT.

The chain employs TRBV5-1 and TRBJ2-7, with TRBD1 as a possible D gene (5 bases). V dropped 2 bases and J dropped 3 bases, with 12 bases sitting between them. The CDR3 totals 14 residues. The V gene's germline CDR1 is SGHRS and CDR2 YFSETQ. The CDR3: CASSLRTTFYEQYF. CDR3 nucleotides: TGCGCCAGCAGCTTAAGGACAACGTTCTACGAGCAGTACTTC.

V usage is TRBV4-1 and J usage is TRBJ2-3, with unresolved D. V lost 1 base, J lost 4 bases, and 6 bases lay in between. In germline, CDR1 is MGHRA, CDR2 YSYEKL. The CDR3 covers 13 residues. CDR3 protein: CASSQVRADTQYF. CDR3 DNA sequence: TGCGCCAGCAGCCAAGTACGCGCAGATACGCAGTATTTT.

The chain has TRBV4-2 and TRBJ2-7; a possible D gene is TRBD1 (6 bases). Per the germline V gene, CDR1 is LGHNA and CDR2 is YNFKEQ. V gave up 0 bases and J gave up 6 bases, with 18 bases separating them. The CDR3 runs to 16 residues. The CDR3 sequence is CASSQDPQGGFPEQYF. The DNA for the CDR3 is TGTGCCAGCAGCCAAGACCCACAGGGCGGGTTCCCCGAGCAGTACTTC.

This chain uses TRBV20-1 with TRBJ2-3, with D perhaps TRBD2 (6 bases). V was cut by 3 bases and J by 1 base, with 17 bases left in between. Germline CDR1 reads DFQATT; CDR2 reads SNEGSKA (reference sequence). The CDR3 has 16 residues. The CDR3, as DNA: TGCAGTGCTAGTAGGGACGGGAGCTTGCGCACAGATACGCAGTATTTT. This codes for CSASRDGSLRTDTQYF.

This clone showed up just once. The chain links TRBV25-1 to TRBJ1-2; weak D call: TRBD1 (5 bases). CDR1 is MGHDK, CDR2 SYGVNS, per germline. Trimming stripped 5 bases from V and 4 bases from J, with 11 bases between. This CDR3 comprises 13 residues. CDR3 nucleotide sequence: TGTGCCAGCAGTAAAACAGGAACCTATGGCTACACCTTC. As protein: CASSKTGTYGYTF.

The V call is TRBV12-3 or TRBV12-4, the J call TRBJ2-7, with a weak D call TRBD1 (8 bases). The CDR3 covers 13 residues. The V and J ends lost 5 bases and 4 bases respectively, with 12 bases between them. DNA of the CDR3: TGTGCCAGCAGTCTACAGGGGGGGTACGAGCAGTACTTC. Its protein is CASSLQGGYEQYF.

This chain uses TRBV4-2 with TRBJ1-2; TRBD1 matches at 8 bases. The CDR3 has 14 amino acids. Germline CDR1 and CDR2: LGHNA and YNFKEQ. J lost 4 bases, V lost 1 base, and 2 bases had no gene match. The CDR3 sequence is CASSQVGQGYGYTF. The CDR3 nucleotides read TGTGCCAGCAGCCAAGTAGGACAGGGCTATGGCTACACCTTC.

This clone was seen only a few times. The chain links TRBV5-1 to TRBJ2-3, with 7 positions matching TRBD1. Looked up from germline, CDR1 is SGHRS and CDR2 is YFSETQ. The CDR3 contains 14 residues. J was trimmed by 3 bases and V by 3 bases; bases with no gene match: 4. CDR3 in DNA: TGCGCCAGCAGCTCGGGACAGATAACAGATACGCAGTATTTT. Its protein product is CASSSGQITDTQYF.

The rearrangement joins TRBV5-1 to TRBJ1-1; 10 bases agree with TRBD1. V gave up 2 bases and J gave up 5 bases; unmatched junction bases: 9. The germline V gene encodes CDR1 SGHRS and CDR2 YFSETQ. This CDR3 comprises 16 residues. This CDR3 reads CASSFVRQGAWTEAFF. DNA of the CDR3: TGCGCCAGCAGCTTCGTGAGACAGGGGGCATGGACTGAAGCTTTCTTT.

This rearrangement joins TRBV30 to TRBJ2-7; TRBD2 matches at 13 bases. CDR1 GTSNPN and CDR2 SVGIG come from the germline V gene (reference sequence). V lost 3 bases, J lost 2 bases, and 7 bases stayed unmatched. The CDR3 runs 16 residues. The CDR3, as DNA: TGTGCCTGGAGCTTGCCCGGACTAGCGGGAGCCTACGAGCAGTACTTC. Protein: CAWSLPGLAGAYEQYF.

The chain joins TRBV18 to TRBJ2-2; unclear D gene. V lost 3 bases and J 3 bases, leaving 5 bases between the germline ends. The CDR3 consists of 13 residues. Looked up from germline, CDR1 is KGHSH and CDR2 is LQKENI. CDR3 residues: CASSPRYTGELFF. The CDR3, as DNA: TGTGCCAGCTCACCCCGGTACACCGGGGAGCTGTTTTTT. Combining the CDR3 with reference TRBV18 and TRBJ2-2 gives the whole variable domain NAGVMQNPRHLVRRRGQEARLRCSPMKGHSHVYWYRQLPEEGLKFMVYLQKENIIDESGMPKERFSAEFPKEGPSILRIQQVVRGDSAAYFCASSPRYTGELFFGEGSRLTVL.

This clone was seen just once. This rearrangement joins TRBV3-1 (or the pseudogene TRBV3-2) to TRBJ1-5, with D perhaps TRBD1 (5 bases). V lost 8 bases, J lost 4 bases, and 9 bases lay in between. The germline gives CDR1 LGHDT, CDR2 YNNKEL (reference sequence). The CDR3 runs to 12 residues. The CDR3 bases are TGTGCCAGCGGACGGGGGAATCAGCCCCAGCATTTT. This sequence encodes CASGRGNQPQHF.

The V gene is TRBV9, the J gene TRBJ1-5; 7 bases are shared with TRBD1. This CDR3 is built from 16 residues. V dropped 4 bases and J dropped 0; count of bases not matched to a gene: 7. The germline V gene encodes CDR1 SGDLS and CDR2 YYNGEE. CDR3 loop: CASSPGTENSNQPQHF. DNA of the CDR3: TGTGCCAGCAGCCCTGGGACAGAAAATAGCAATCAGCCCCAGCATTTT.

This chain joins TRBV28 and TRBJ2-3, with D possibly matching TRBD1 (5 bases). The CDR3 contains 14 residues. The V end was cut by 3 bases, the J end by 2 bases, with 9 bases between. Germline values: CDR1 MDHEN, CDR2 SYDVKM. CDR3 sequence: CASSLDMPTDTQYF. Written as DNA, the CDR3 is TGTGCCAGCAGTTTGGACATGCCCACAGATACGCAGTATTTT.

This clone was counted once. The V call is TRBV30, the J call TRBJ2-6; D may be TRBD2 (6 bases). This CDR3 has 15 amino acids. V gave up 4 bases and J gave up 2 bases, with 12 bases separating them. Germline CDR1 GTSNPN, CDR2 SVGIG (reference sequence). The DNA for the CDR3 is TGTGCCTGGACAGGGACTTCAGCTGGGGCCAACGTCCTGACTTTC. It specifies CAWTGTSAGANVLTF. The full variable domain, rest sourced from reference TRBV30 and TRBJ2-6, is SQTIHQWPATLVQPVGSPLSLECTVEGTSNPNLYWYRQAAGRGLQLLFYSVGIGQISSEVPQNLSASRPQDRQFILSSKKLLLSDSGFYLCAWTGTSAGANVLTFGAGSRLTVL.

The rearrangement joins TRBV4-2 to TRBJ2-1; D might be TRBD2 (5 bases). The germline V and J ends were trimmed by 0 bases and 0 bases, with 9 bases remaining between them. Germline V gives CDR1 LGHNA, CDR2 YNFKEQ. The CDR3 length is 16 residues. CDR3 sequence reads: CASSQEERNSYNEQFF. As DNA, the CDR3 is TGTGCCAGCAGCCAAGAGGAGCGGAACTCCTACAATGAGCAGTTCTTC.

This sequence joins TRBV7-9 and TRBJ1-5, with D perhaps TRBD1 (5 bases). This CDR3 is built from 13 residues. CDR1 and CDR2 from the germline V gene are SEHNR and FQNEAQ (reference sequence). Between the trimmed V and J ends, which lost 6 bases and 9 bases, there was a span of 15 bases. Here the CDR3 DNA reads TGTGCCAGCAGTTCCCAGGTCCAGGGGCCCCAGCATTTT. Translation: CASSSQVQGPQHF.